Listed below are T cell receptor beta chains from one sample, sequenced in a study of OX40 agonist ivuxolimab in advanced cancers. Sequencing was performed with immunoSEQ multiplex PCR; in TCRdb, only in-frame clones are kept and a portion is missing. The sample holds about 85,000 clones, roughly 84% seen once. The material sequenced was CD4+ or CD8+ T cells sorted from blood, taken in a trial of the OX40 agonist ivuxolimab. The receptor set was obtained from an adult with an advanced solid tumor such as melanoma, head and neck, liver or kidney cancer. The CDR3 runs from the conserved cysteine through the conserved F or W. Fields, in order: CDR3 protein, CDR3 DNA, J gene, CDR3 length, clone size, V gene, D gene. The D gene is left open where the match is weak. The size entry is marked missing in some rows and otherwise reads once, few, many or a size class.

CASSSLPKSTNTEAFF	TGTGCCAGCAGCTCCCTACCGAAGTCAACGAACACTGAAGCTTTCTTT	TRBJ1-1	16	NA	TRBV13	NA
CASSRTSGSDEQYF	TGTGCCAGCAGCCGGACTAGCGGGAGTGACGAGCAGTACTTC	TRBJ2-7	14	NA	TRBV7-7	TRBD2
CASSYGRTGGETQYF	TGTGCCAGCAGCTATGGACGGACCGGGGGAGAGACCCAGTACTTC	TRBJ2-5	15	NA	TRBV5-6	NA
CASSLDSGTGNYGYTF	TGTGCCAGCAGCTTAGACTCCGGGACAGGGAACTATGGCTACACCTTC	TRBJ1-2	16	NA	TRBV7-2	TRBD1
CASSTGTGGGYTF	TGTGCCAGCAGCACCGGGACAGGGGGGGGCTACACCTTC	TRBJ1-2	13	once	TRBV28	TRBD1
CASSGPTEGATDTQYF	TGTGCCAGCAGTGGCCCAACGGAGGGGGCAACAGATACGCAGTATTTT	TRBJ2-3	16	once	TRBV2	NA
CASSLGQSSGANVLTF	TGTGCCAGCAGCTTGGGTCAGAGCTCTGGGGCCAACGTCCTGACTTTC	TRBJ2-6	16	NA	TRBV5-4	NA
CASSWGGSSYNSPLHF	TGCGCCAGCAGCTGGGGGGGCAGCTCCTATAATTCACCCCTCCACTTT	TRBJ1-6	16	NA	TRBV5-1	NA
CASSLDGRGRGNTIYF	TGTGCCAGCAGCTTAGATGGAAGGGGGCGAGGAAACACCATATATTTT	TRBJ1-3	16	NA	TRBV7-9	TRBD1
CASNHMGQTVYGYTF	TGTGCCAGTAACCACATGGGACAGACAGTCTATGGCTACACCTTC	TRBJ1-2	15	NA	TRBV19	TRBD1
CSVTIVDTQYF	TGCAGTGTAACAATAGTCGATACGCAGTATTTT	TRBJ2-3	11	NA	TRBV20-1	NA
CASSPGPSTQPQHF	TGTGCCAGCAGTCCGGGACCGTCGACCCAGCCCCAGCATTTT	TRBJ1-5	14	NA	TRBV7-2	NA
CASINPWGTQYF	TGTGCCAGCATCAACCCCTGGGGGACCCAGTACTTC	TRBJ2-5	12	NA	TRBV5-6	NA
CASSEEVNRPGTGGFF	TGTGCCAGCAGCGAAGAGGTAAATCGGCCCGGGACAGGGGGTTTCTTC	TRBJ2-1	16	NA	TRBV7-2	TRBD1
CASSPVMNTEAFF	TGTGCCAGCAGTCCGGTAATGAACACTGAAGCTTTCTTT	TRBJ1-1	13	NA	TRBV6-5	NA